This TCR beta chain was found in a study of cytomegalovirus exposure and HLA in healthy donors. Looked up from germline, CDR1 is SNHLY and CDR2 is FYNNEI. V dropped 6 bases and J dropped 2; count of bases not matched to a gene: 3. CDR3 length: 13 amino acids. PCR employed 60 Vbeta and 13 Jbeta primers. Assay: immunoSEQ multiplex PCR; the TCRdb copy retains only in-frame clones and omits some. The profile shows tens of thousands of clones, around 81% of them singletons. Nominal health characterized the donors when sampled, though unrecorded immune exposures were likely. The chain has TRBV2 and TRBJ1-1, with TRBD1 matching 7 bases. Sequencing was performed on PBMCs. The sequence derives from a male donor in good health and CMV-seropositive. CDR3 nucleotides: TGTGCCAGCAGCAGGGACAGAAACACTGAAGCTTTCTTT. Protein sequence: CASSRDRNTEAFF.